Listed below are T cell receptor beta chains from one sample, sequenced in a study of blood T cell repertoires in COVID-19. The table came from immunoSEQ multiplex PCR; TCRdb's copy has only in-frame clones and leaves some out. The sample holds some 300,000 clones, around nine tenths seen once. Sample: PBMCs or T cells enriched from blood (not recorded which). All receptors derive from a woman under 40 who had recovered from COVID-19. Each CDR3 is given with its conserved first and last residue.

v_gene: TRBV18
len: 15
j_gene: TRBJ1-1
CDR3aa: CASSPPDRGNTEAFF

v_gene: TRBV7-9
len: 15
j_gene: TRBJ2-4
CDR3aa: CASSSYGQGTNIQYF

v_gene: TRBV27
len: 14
j_gene: TRBJ2-2
CDR3aa: CATRSGRNTGELFF

v_gene: TRBV25-1
len: 14
j_gene: TRBJ2-1
CDR3aa: CASSPSGSINEQFF

v_gene: TRBV29-1
len: 9
j_gene: TRBJ1-2
CDR3aa: CSVRDGYTF

v_gene: TRBV11-2
len: 14
j_gene: TRBJ2-7
CDR3aa: CASSLQTGYYEQYF

v_gene: TRBV15
len: 15
j_gene: TRBJ2-2
CDR3aa: CATCPDRGRTGELFF

v_gene: TRBV27
len: 13
j_gene: TRBJ2-7
CDR3aa: CASSLLASWEQYF

v_gene: TRBV18
len: 14
j_gene: TRBJ2-7
CDR3aa: CASSPGTGAYEQYF

v_gene: TRBV28
len: 12
j_gene: TRBJ2-1
CDR3aa: CASSFQGNEQFF

v_gene: TRBV11-2
len: 15
j_gene: TRBJ1-3
CDR3aa: CASSPRFVSRNTIYF

v_gene: TRBV3-1/TRBV3-2
len: 14
j_gene: TRBJ2-7
CDR3aa: CASSQDPIGVQQYF

v_gene: TRBV5-1
len: 15
j_gene: TRBJ2-3
CDR3aa: CASSSDRGWADTQYF

v_gene: TRBV11-2
len: 15
j_gene: TRBJ2-3
CDR3aa: CASSFIAGARNTQYF